The rows below give T cell receptor beta chains drawn from one sample of a study of cytomegalovirus exposure and HLA in healthy donors. Clones were sequenced by immunoSEQ multiplex PCR, and TCRdb holds only the in-frame ones, with some missing. The data show under 400,000 clones, 70% to 90% seen once. The specimen sequenced was PBMCs. These receptors originate from a young woman in good health and CMV-seronegative. The CDR3 runs from the conserved cysteine through the conserved F or W. Each record gives: V gene, J gene, CDR3 protein.

v_call: TRBV2
j_call: TRBJ1-5
cdr3_aa: CASSERESYSNQPQHF

v_call: TRBV10-2
j_call: TRBJ1-1
cdr3_aa: CASREGNTEAFF

v_call: TRBV28
j_call: TRBJ2-1
cdr3_aa: CASSPSGNYEQFF

v_call: TRBV7-8
j_call: TRBJ1-2
cdr3_aa: CASSLARGTGYTF

v_call: TRBV7-9
j_call: TRBJ2-7
cdr3_aa: CASSPGGRTGATYEQYF

v_call: TRBV28
j_call: TRBJ2-7
cdr3_aa: CASTQVLGGGGYEQYF

v_call: TRBV1
j_call: TRBJ2-7
cdr3_aa: CTSSQDPRLAGPSYEQYF

v_call: TRBV30
j_call: TRBJ2-7
cdr3_aa: CAWSTGQGNNEQYF

v_call: TRBV28
j_call: TRBJ1-1
cdr3_aa: CASSTRQERTEAFF

v_call: TRBV5-1
j_call: TRBJ1-1
cdr3_aa: CASSLAIQGAVTEAFF

v_call: TRBV6-6
j_call: TRBJ1-3
cdr3_aa: CASSYYRSQSGNTIYF

v_call: TRBV30
j_call: TRBJ1-3
cdr3_aa: CAWRKTAGGNTIYF

v_call: TRBV2
j_call: TRBJ1-4
cdr3_aa: CARWDRENEKLFF

v_call: TRBV5-6
j_call: TRBJ2-7
cdr3_aa: CASSLAGSSYEQYF

v_call: TRBV10-1
j_call: TRBJ2-3
cdr3_aa: CASSQGLAGRVTQYF

v_call: TRBV6-5
j_call: TRBJ2-7
cdr3_aa: CASSSGQGYEQYF

v_call: TRBV27
j_call: TRBJ1-4
cdr3_aa: CASSLGRAGGLFF

v_call: TRBV6-1
j_call: TRBJ1-1
cdr3_aa: CASSKPGGTEAFF

v_call: TRBV5-1
j_call: TRBJ2-3
cdr3_aa: CASSMTGSTDTQYF

v_call: TRBV2
j_call: TRBJ1-3
cdr3_aa: CASSVRGQPGNTIYF

v_call: TRBV28
j_call: TRBJ2-7
cdr3_aa: CASSLQGGTYEQYF

v_call: TRBV7-6
j_call: TRBJ2-5
cdr3_aa: CASSLRPGGGEETQYF

v_call: TRBV7-2
j_call: TRBJ2-7
cdr3_aa: CASSSPGITYEQYF

v_call: TRBV11-2
j_call: TRBJ2-5
cdr3_aa: CASRETGTGEGTQYF

v_call: TRBV2
j_call: TRBJ2-7
cdr3_aa: CASSPDSVEGEQYF

v_call: TRBV5-1
j_call: TRBJ2-5
cdr3_aa: CASSLTGGRETQYF

v_call: TRBV27
j_call: TRBJ2-3
cdr3_aa: CASALLAGVGDTQYF

v_call: TRBV7-8
j_call: TRBJ1-2
cdr3_aa: CASSLEGQGDYGYTF

v_call: TRBV9
j_call: TRBJ2-7
cdr3_aa: CASSAGLAASYEQYF

v_call: TRBV27
j_call: TRBJ2-5
cdr3_aa: CASSGLAGKETQYF

v_call: TRBV19
j_call: TRBJ2-1
cdr3_aa: CASLGRSYNEQFF

v_call: TRBV27
j_call: TRBJ2-7
cdr3_aa: CASSSRQKYEQYF

v_call: TRBV15
j_call: TRBJ1-1
cdr3_aa: CATSREETGDTEAFF

v_call: TRBV19
j_call: TRBJ1-4
cdr3_aa: CATDGFGKLFF

v_call: TRBV30
j_call: TRBJ1-2
cdr3_aa: CAGSGTGTFNYGYTF

v_call: TRBV28
j_call: TRBJ1-6
cdr3_aa: CASSTERALHF

v_call: TRBV28
j_call: TRBJ1-1
cdr3_aa: CASAQGMNTEAFF

v_call: TRBV9
j_call: TRBJ1-4
cdr3_aa: CASSASGTVNEKLFF

v_call: TRBV5-5
j_call: TRBJ1-2
cdr3_aa: CASSSDSNYGYTF

v_call: TRBV25-1
j_call: TRBJ2-1
cdr3_aa: CASSIGGTYNEQFF

v_call: TRBV5-6
j_call: TRBJ2-1
cdr3_aa: CASSSLGGGRGDEQFF

v_call: TRBV28
j_call: TRBJ2-2
cdr3_aa: CASSPGGLGTGELFF

v_call: TRBV18
j_call: TRBJ2-5
cdr3_aa: CASSPPLKQGQQTQYF

v_call: TRBV7-2
j_call: TRBJ2-3
cdr3_aa: CASSVGTDTQYF

v_call: TRBV4-1
j_call: TRBJ1-2
cdr3_aa: CASSPKQGGNYGYTF

v_call: TRBV28
j_call: TRBJ2-7
cdr3_aa: CASSTGGSYEQYF

v_call: TRBV2
j_call: TRBJ1-1
cdr3_aa: CASDQELWGEDSFF

v_call: TRBV6-5
j_call: TRBJ2-2
cdr3_aa: CASSPGAGELFF

v_call: TRBV2
j_call: TRBJ1-1
cdr3_aa: CASIRDRGLMNTEAFF

v_call: TRBV6-5
j_call: TRBJ1-1
cdr3_aa: CASSYLGLMNTEAFF

v_call: TRBV7-7
j_call: TRBJ2-1
cdr3_aa: CASSPPGSSGINWGTPNEQFF

v_call: TRBV5-1
j_call: TRBJ2-1
cdr3_aa: CASGGQTNNEQFF

v_call: TRBV28
j_call: TRBJ2-7
cdr3_aa: CAIAGGIVYEQYF

v_call: TRBV11-3
j_call: TRBJ2-2
cdr3_aa: CASSPRAGELFF

v_call: TRBV7-3
j_call: TRBJ2-3
cdr3_aa: CASSEGLGDTDTQYF

v_call: TRBV13
j_call: TRBJ2-5
cdr3_aa: CASSLGFGGESQETQYF

v_call: TRBV27
j_call: TRBJ1-1
cdr3_aa: CASSLYSEGTTEAFF

v_call: TRBV6-5
j_call: TRBJ1-1
cdr3_aa: CASSSPGNRFSEAFF